This T cell receptor beta chain originates from a study of a mutant IDH1 vaccine in newly diagnosed glioma. About the research overall: Vaccinations were initiated 4-6 weeks following radiotherapy alone, or were given together with temozolomide cycles.

Study conclusions and caveats: Patients showed vaccine-induced immune responses at a rate of 93.3%.

The method was immunoSEQ multiplex PCR; TCRdb's version includes in-frame clones alone and lacks a portion of them. Of 55,000 to 65,000 clones listed, about 80% were seen once; the top ten hold 3% to 4%. Time point defined: week 11, during vaccination. It was 300 ug of mutant IDH1 20-mer peptide that made up each vaccine dose, given with topical imiquimod. Turning to this clone: Its antigen remains unidentified.

The CDR3 contains 11 residues. V dropped 5 bases and J dropped 5 bases, with 4 bases sitting between them. The germline gives CDR1 SEHNR, CDR2 FQNEAQ (reference sequence). The chain recombines TRBV7-9 with TRBJ2-1; D unclear. The sequenced sample was PBMCs, obtained from a glioma patient whose treatment included an IDH1 peptide vaccine. This TCR derives from a man between 25 and 39 years old with glioma. The DNA of the CDR3 is TGTGCCAGCAGCCCACACAATGAGCAGTTCTTC. Its translation: CASSPHNEQFF. Full variable domain (outside the CDR3, taken from reference TRBV7-9 and TRBJ2-1): DTGVSQNPRHKITKRGQNVTFRCDPISEHNRLYWYRQTLGQGPEFLTYFQNEAQLEKSRLLSDRFSAERPKGSFSTLEIQRTEQGDSAMYLCASSPHNEQFFGPGTRLTVL.